The 19 T cell receptor beta chains below all came from one sample that was sequenced in a study of T cells in Graves' hyperthyroidism and ophthalmopathy. The TCR beta CDR3 regions underwent amplification using RNA transcripts as the source. In the first-round RT-PCR of the TCR CDR3, the HTBI primer set was used. TCRdb itself ran the multiplex PCR reads through MiXCR, one entry per CDR3 protein. The repertoire includes approximately 690,000 distinct CDR3 sequences, about 15% of them detected once, and about an eighth sits in the top ten. Sample: blood. These receptor sequences come from a woman aged 45 to 65 with Graves' ophthalmopathy.

The table lists this clonotype with many counts. The chain employs TRBV5-1 and TRBJ1-2; no definite D call. This CDR3 is built from 13 residues. Per germline, CDR1 SGHRS and CDR2 YFSETQ. Trimming took 3 bases from V and 5 from J, leaving 11 bases between them. CDR3 residues: CASSSLLMYGYTF. The CDR3 DNA sequence: TGCGCCAGCAGCTCCCTTTTGATGTATGGCTACACCTTC.

This clonotype was seen repeatedly, ten times or more. V gene TRBV11-2 combines with J gene TRBJ1-1; 12 nucleotides align to TRBD1. The CDR3 length is 18 residues. V trimming: 4 bases; J trimming: 4 bases; junction bases outside the gene matches: 13. Germline-derived CDR1 and CDR2 are SGHAT and FQNNGV. This CDR3 reads CASSSIRRDRGRPTEAFF. The CDR3 coding sequence is TGTGCCAGCAGCTCTATCCGCCGGGACAGGGGGCGGCCCACTGAAGCTTTCTTT.

The genes are TRBV19 and TRBJ1-6, with TRBD1 identical over 9 bases. Per the germline V gene, CDR1 is LNHDA and CDR2 is SQIVND (reference sequence). The V segment lost 4 bases and the J segment 10 bases; nucleotides outside the gene matches: 8. This CDR3 is 15 amino acids long. The CDR3 sequence: CASSNGGTGWSPLHF. Written as DNA, the CDR3 is TGTGCCAGTAGTAACGGGGGGACAGGGTGGTCACCCCTCCACTTT.

This clonotype was counted at least ten times. V is TRBV11-3 and J is TRBJ2-1; 8 bases fit TRBD1. Trimming took 3 bases from V and 2 from J; bases not matched to a gene: 6. Looked up from germline, CDR1 is SGHNT and CDR2 is YENEEA. CDR3 length: 16 residues. CDR3 protein: CASSLRQGRPYNEQFF. DNA of the CDR3: TGTGCCAGCAGCTTGAGACAGGGGCGTCCCTACAATGAGCAGTTCTTC.

V is TRBV2 and J is TRBJ1-2; the D gene is possibly TRBD1 (6 bases). Deletions cut 5 bases from V and 6 bases from J, with 13 bases between. CDR3 length: 13 residues. Germline CDR1 and CDR2: SNHLY and FYNNEI. DNA of the CDR3: TGTGCCAGCAGTATAGGACAGTCAAATGGCTACACCTTC. This sequence encodes CASSIGQSNGYTF.

This clonotype was seen more than once but under ten times. This chain connects TRBV4-1 to TRBJ2-1; no firm D call. V was trimmed by 1 base and J by 6 bases, leaving 13 bases between them. The germline gives CDR1 MGHRA, CDR2 YSYEKL. This CDR3 spans 15 amino acids. The CDR3 DNA reads TGCGCCAGCAGCCAAGTTCAGTCTAATCCCAATGAGCAGTTCTTC. It codes for CASSQVQSNPNEQFF.

This clonotype was seen at least ten times. The chain employs TRBV2 and TRBJ1-6; no clear D gene. Germline assignment: CDR1 SNHLY and CDR2 FYNNEI. The CDR3 loop spans 17 amino acids. Deletions cut 3 bases from V and 3 bases from J, with 15 bases between. The CDR3 sequence: CASSDRGLGFYNSPLHF. The CDR3 DNA sequence: TGTGCCAGCAGTGACCGAGGGTTGGGCTTCTATAATTCACCCCTCCACTTT.

The chain couples TRBV18 to TRBJ2-1; 8 bases are a match to TRBD2. The CDR3 is 15 residues long. Germline V gene sequence: CDR1 KGHSH, CDR2 LQKENI. After removal of 2 bases from V and 13 bases from J, the junction contained 13 bases not matched to a gene. The CDR3 nucleotides read TGTGCCAGCTCACCATTTAGCCCAGCGGGAGATGTCCAGTTCTTC. This translates into CASSPFSPAGDVQFF.

This clonotype was seen many times. The chain joins TRBV5-1 to TRBJ1-5; no reliable D call. From germline, CDR1 is SGHRS and CDR2 YFSETQ. Deletions cut 0 bases from V and 7 bases from J, with 8 bases between. The CDR3 is 13 residues long. The CDR3, as DNA: TGCGCCAGCAGCTTGGAGGGAAGGCAGCCCCAGCATTTT. Translated: CASSLEGRQPQHF.

This clonotype was seen ten or more times. The chain carries TRBV10-3 and TRBJ2-7; 7 nucleotides line up with TRBD1. The CDR3 extends over 14 amino acids. Looked up from germline, CDR1 is ENHRY and CDR2 is SYGVKD. The V gene end was trimmed by 6 bases and the J gene end by 2 bases; junction bases not matched to a gene: 7. The CDR3, as DNA: TGTGCCATCAGGGAACAGGGGACGGCCTACGAGCAGTACTTC. It codes for CAIREQGTAYEQYF.

This clonotype was picked up many times. V usage is TRBV28 and J usage is TRBJ2-5; D possibly uses TRBD1 or TRBD2 (5 bases each). This CDR3 is built from 14 residues. V lost 3 bases to trimming and J lost 5 bases, with 13 bases between them. From germline, CDR1 is MDHEN and CDR2 SYDVKM. The CDR3 region is CASSFGGSHETQYF. The CDR3 bases are TGTGCCAGCAGTTTTGGGGGTAGCCATGAGACCCAGTACTTC. Complete variable domain (other parts from reference TRBV28 and TRBJ2-5): DVKVTQSSRYLVKRTGEKVFLECVQDMDHENMFWYRQDPGLGLRLIYFSYDVKMKEKGDIPEGYSVSREKKERFSLILESASTNQTSMYLCASSFGGSHETQYFGPGTRLLVL.

This clonotype was seen many times. This chain connects TRBV12-3 or TRBV12-4 to TRBJ2-5, with 12 bases that match TRBD2. J lost 4 bases, V lost 4 bases, and 13 bases had no gene match. This CDR3 is 18 amino acids long. CDR3 coding DNA: TGTGCCAGCAGTTCTTTTATCCCGGGACTAGCGGGTCGAGAGACCCAGTACTTC. Encoded protein: CASSSFIPGLAGRETQYF.

The chain joins TRBV6-8 to TRBJ1-5, with D maybe TRBD1 (6 bases). The CDR3 runs to 16 residues. Trimming removed 0 bases from V and 6 bases from J, with 15 bases in between. Germline V gives CDR1 MNHGY, CDR2 SAAAGT. CDR3 residues: CASSYSQGGVSQPQHF. The CDR3 coding sequence is TGTGCCAGCAGTTACTCACAGGGTGGGGTGAGTCAGCCCCAGCATTTT.

The sample holds many counts of this clonotype. The J gene is TRBJ2-5, the V gene TRBV2; the match to TRBD1 covers 7 bases. Trimming removed 9 bases from V and 2 bases from J; junction bases left unmatched: 9. The germline CDR1 and CDR2 sequences are SNHLY and FYNNEI. This CDR3 has 14 amino acids. The CDR3 bases are TGTGCCAGGGGATGGACAGGAAGGCAAGAGACCCAGTACTTC. It yields the protein CARGWTGRQETQYF.

This clonotype occurred many times. The chain is built from TRBV6-2 or TRBV6-3 and TRBJ1-5, with 7 nucleotides matching TRBD1. This CDR3 has 13 residues. The V gene's germline CDR1 is MNHEY and CDR2 SVGEGT. The trim removed 5 bases at V and 5 bases at J, leaving 3 bases unmatched. The CDR3 DNA sequence: TGTGCCAGCAGTAGGGACAGCTATCAGCCCCAGCATTTT. This sequence encodes CASSRDSYQPQHF.

This clonotype was counted at least ten times. The chain uses TRBV14 and TRBJ2-2; 12 nucleotides line up with TRBD2. The ends lost 6 bases at V and 3 bases at J; junction bases unmatched: 2. Germline V gene sequence: CDR1 SGHDN, CDR2 FVKESK. The CDR3 is made up of 15 amino acids. The chain's CDR3 is CASRRLAGDTGELFF. The CDR3 DNA reads as TGTGCCAGCAGACGACTAGCGGGAGACACCGGGGAGCTGTTTTTT.

V usage is TRBV4-3 and J usage is TRBJ2-1; 7 bases fit TRBD2. CDR1 LGHNA and CDR2 YSLEER come from the germline V gene. With 3 bases clipped from V and 11 bases from J, the junction kept 1 base outside the gene matches. This CDR3 has 11 residues. CDR3 amino acids: CASSHGTKQFF. The CDR3 DNA follows: TGCGCCAGCAGCCACGGGACTAAGCAGTTCTTC.

V is TRBV7-9 and J is TRBJ1-4; D gene uncertain. Germline V gene sequence: CDR1 SEHNR, CDR2 FQNEAQ (reference sequence). The CDR3 has 11 residues. Trimming removed 4 bases from V and 10 bases from J, with 7 bases in between. CDR3 residues: CASSSSVKLFF. The CDR3 DNA reads as TGTGCCAGCAGCTCCAGCGTAAAACTGTTTTTT.

The chain employs TRBV10-2 and TRBJ2-6, with TRBD1 matching 10 bases. The germline V gene encodes CDR1 WSHSY and CDR2 SAAADI. V lost 11 bases and J lost 3; bases outside the gene matches: 10. This CDR3 is built from 16 residues. CDR3 amino acids: CAGGDRGKGGANVLTF. CDR3 nucleotides: TGCGCCGGAGGGGACAGGGGAAAAGGTGGGGCCAACGTCCTGACTTTC.